Listed below are T cell receptor beta chains from one sample, sequenced in a study of blood T cell repertoires in COVID-19. The table came from immunoSEQ multiplex PCR; TCRdb's copy has only in-frame clones and leaves some out. Among about 170,000 clones listed, just over 90% were seen once. Sequences were obtained from peripheral blood. These receptors all come from a man younger than 35 with COVID-19, enrolled during active disease. The CDR3 runs from the conserved cysteine through the conserved F or W. Fields, in order: clone size, J gene, D gene, V gene, CDR3 DNA, CDR3 protein. The D gene is left open where the match is weak. Clone size appears in some rows only: once, few, many, or a class for an expanded clone.

. TRBJ2-3 . TRBV9 TGTGCCAGCAGCACCCGGGACTCCCACACAGATACGCAGTATTTT CASSTRDSHTDTQYF
. TRBJ2-1 TRBD2 TRBV30 TGTGCCTGGACCGGGACTAGCCTTGAGTGGGCCGGAAATGAGCAGTTCTTC CAWTGTSLEWAGNEQFF
. TRBJ2-7 TRBD2 TRBV19 TGTGCCAGTAGCTTGACTAGCGGGAGTTTCGGCGAGCAGTACTTC CASSLTSGSFGEQYF
. TRBJ2-1 TRBD2 TRBV6-2/TRBV6-3 TGTGCCAGCAGTTACTCGGCTAGCGGGAGCAATGAGCAGTTCTTC CASSYSASGSNEQFF
. TRBJ1-2 . TRBV9 TGTGCCAGCAGTGAAGGGACATCTGGGGATGATGGCTACACCTTC CASSEGTSGDDGYTF
. TRBJ2-7 TRBD1 TRBV7-2 TGTGCCAGCAGCTTATGGACAGGGGGTAGGAGCGAGCAGTACTTC CASSLWTGGRSEQYF
. TRBJ1-2 . TRBV7-9 TGTGCCAGCAGCTCGGATGGCTACACCTTC CASSSDGYTF
. TRBJ2-1 TRBD2 TRBV30 TGTGCCTGGACAAGGACTAGCATTCCCAATGAGCAGTTCTTC CAWTRTSIPNEQFF
. TRBJ2-2 TRBD1 TRBV5-1 TGCGCCAGCACATCCGGGACAGGGCCCACCGGGGAGCTGTTTTTT CASTSGTGPTGELFF
. TRBJ2-2 . TRBV27 TGTGCCAGTCCCGGGAGAGCGAACACCGGGGAGCTGTTTTTT CASPGRANTGELFF
. TRBJ1-4 . TRBV6-5 TGTGCCAGCAGCCCACGCGGCAGCACTAATGAAAAACTGCTTTTT CASSPRGSTNEKLLF
. TRBJ1-5 . TRBV10-3 TGTGCCATCAGTGAACAGGGCGGCAATCAGCCCCAGCATTTT CAISEQGGNQPQHF
. TRBJ1-1 . TRBV19 TGTGCCAGTAGTTCCTTCACAGGGATAGGCACTGAAGCTTTCTTT CASSSFTGIGTEAFF
once TRBJ2-3 TRBD2 TRBV5-1 TGCGCCAGCAGCTTTCGGGGGGGAGATACGCAGTATTTT CASSFRGGDTQYF
. TRBJ2-5 TRBD2 TRBV7-2 TGTGCCAGCACGAGGCTAGCGGGACGGGAGACCCAGTACTTC CASTRLAGRETQYF
. TRBJ2-3 TRBD1 TRBV4-1 TGCGCCAGCAGCCAAGATCGGACAGGGGGCCTAACAGATACGCAGTATTTT CASSQDRTGGLTDTQYF
. TRBJ2-6 TRBD1 TRBV19 TGTGCCAGTGGGCTTCTGGGAGGACAGGGGGCACGAGGGGCCAACGTCCTGACTTTC CASGLLGGQGARGANVLTF
. TRBJ2-7 . TRBV11-2 TGTGCCACCACTGGCGCTGGCGGAAACTACGAGCAGTACTTC CATTGAGGNYEQYF
. TRBJ1-2 . TRBV12-3/TRBV12-4 TGTGCCAGCAGTCTAGGGGGGGGTCATGGCTACACCTTC CASSLGGGHGYTF
. TRBJ2-2 . TRBV21-1 TGTGCCAGCACCGCGGGACTAGCGGGAGGGCAAACCGGGGAGCTGTTTTTT CASTAGLAGGQTGELFF
. TRBJ1-2 TRBD1 TRBV30 TGTGCCTGGAGTACGGGACAGGGCCCAACCTTC CAWSTGQGPTF
once TRBJ2-7 TRBD2 TRBV5-4 TGTGCCAGCAGCTTGGCGCGGGGGGCCGAGCAGTACTTC CASSLARGAEQYF
. TRBJ1-2 . TRBV9 TGTGCCAGCAGCCCCGTTAGGGGATGGGGCTATGGCTACACCTTC CASSPVRGWGYGYTF
. TRBJ1-2 . TRBV4-3 TGCGCCAGCAGCCCCTATCTAGGGGCCCAAGCTAACTATGGCTACACCTTC CASSPYLGAQANYGYTF
. TRBJ2-1 . TRBV6-2/TRBV6-3 TGTGCCAGCAGTTACTCGTCTTCGGGAGTCGGCAATGAGCAGTTCTTC CASSYSSSGVGNEQFF
once TRBJ1-1 . TRBV28 TGTGCCAGCAGTTTATCTCCAGGGATCACTGAAGCTTTCTTT CASSLSPGITEAFF
. TRBJ2-1 TRBD1 TRBV11-2 TGTGCCAGCAGCTTAGGGGCATTGGCAAGGGGGCCCTCCAATGAGCAGTTCTTC CASSLGALARGPSNEQFF
. TRBJ2-7 . TRBV28 TGTGCCAGCAGTTTTCAGGGGCGAACCTACGAGCAGTACTTC CASSFQGRTYEQYF
. TRBJ2-7 . TRBV18 TGTGCCAGCTCAAAGGACAGACCCGATAGAAACGAGCAGTACTTC CASSKDRPDRNEQYF
. TRBJ2-7 TRBD1 TRBV5-1 TGCGCCAGCAGCTACACAGGGGGTCGCTCCTACGAGCAGTACTTC CASSYTGGRSYEQYF
once TRBJ1-1 . TRBV5-1 TGCGCCAGCAGCACCGGGGGACCCCGGATGACTGAAGCTTTCTTT CASSTGGPRMTEAFF
many TRBJ2-7 TRBD2 TRBV13 TGTGCCAGCAGCTTAGGGGCTAGCGGGAGCTACGAGCAGTACTTC CASSLGASGSYEQYF
. TRBJ2-2 . TRBV28 TGTGCCAGCAGCCTAGTGAAGTCCGGGGAGCTGTTTTTT CASSLVKSGELFF
. TRBJ1-4 TRBD1 TRBV6-1 TGTGCCAGCAGTGAAGCGGGACAGGGGGCTGAAAAACTGTTTTTT CASSEAGQGAEKLFF
. TRBJ2-2 TRBD2 TRBV3-1/TRBV3-2 TGTGCCATCGGAGGCGGGAGAGGCGGGGAGCTGTTTTTT CAIGGGRGGELFF
. TRBJ2-7 TRBD2 TRBV5-1 TGCGCCAGCAGCTTGGGCCCCAAAACTAGCGGGAGGCACTCCTACGAGCAGTACTTC CASSLGPKTSGRHSYEQYF